This T cell receptor beta chain comes out of a study of T cells in Graves' hyperthyroidism and ophthalmopathy. General observations from the study: Clonotypes that were expanded in thyroid above 0.001 mostly appeared in blood too.

RNA transcripts were the template for amplifying TCR beta CDR3 regions. The HTBI primer set was used in a first-round RT-PCR of the TCR CDR3. One entry per CDR3 protein, called by TCRdb with MiXCR from the multiplex PCR reads. The table lists approximately 400,000 distinct CDR3 sequences, 15% to 20% of them singletons. The V gene lost 5 bases and the J gene lost 5 bases, with 10 bases spanning the gap. The CDR3 length is 13 residues. CDR1 and CDR2 from the germline V gene are SGHAT and FQDESV (reference sequence). Ophthalmopathy in the patients scored at least 3 on Clinical Activity Score and at least 4 on NOSPECS grade, lasting under 3 months. The table lists this clonotype with a few counts. The antigen remains unidentified.

Sample: blood. The source is a man younger than 35 with Graves' ophthalmopathy. The chain is built from TRBV11-1 and TRBJ2-1; D gene unclear. The CDR3 protein is CASSRPADNEQFF. The CDR3 DNA follows: TGTGCCAGCAGCCGCCCCGCGGACAATGAGCAGTTCTTC.